These 8 T cell receptor beta chains were all obtained from the same sample, sequenced in a study of radiotherapy plus CTLA-4 blockade in lung cancer. TCRdb's copy holds only in-frame clones and misses some; the assay was immunoSEQ multiplex PCR. Here the sample spans roughly 62,000 clones, roughly four fifths being singletons. Sequencing used peripheral blood, obtained from a patient treated with radiotherapy plus ipilimumab. The receptors were gathered from a human donor with non-small cell lung cancer who had a complete response to radiotherapy plus ipilimumab.

This clone was observed a single time. The gene calls are TRBV19 and TRBJ1-4; D unresolved. Germline assignment: CDR1 LNHDA and CDR2 SQIVND (reference sequence). Trimming removed 5 bases from V and 11 bases from J, with 18 bases in between. This CDR3 has 14 amino acids. In nucleotides, the CDR3 is TGTGCCAGTAGTGGGTCAGGACTCTTAGAGAAACTGTTTTTT. It yields the protein CASSGSGLLEKLFF.

V is TRBV5-5 and J is TRBJ1-1; 7 positions agree with TRBD1. This CDR3 is 12 amino acids long. Germline V gene sequence: CDR1 SGHKS, CDR2 YYEKEE (reference sequence). Germline trimming cut 0 bases from V and 8 bases from J; bases unmatched to any gene: 1. CDR3 coding DNA: TGTGCCAGCAGCTTGGTGGGACAGGAAGCTTTCTTT. Its translation: CASSLVGQEAFF.

This clone showed up just once. The chain carries TRBV7-6 and TRBJ2-1; 12 positions agree with TRBD2. Germline CDR1 reads SGHVS; CDR2 reads FNYEAQ. The CDR3 totals 17 residues. The J segment lost 8 bases and the V segment lost 1 base, leaving 9 bases of the junction unmatched. This CDR3 reads CASSLVGASGRGHEQFF. CDR3 sequence (DNA): TGTGCCAGCAGCTTAGTAGGAGCTAGCGGGAGGGGCCATGAGCAGTTCTTC.

A single count supports this clone. The chain links TRBV18 to TRBJ2-2, with 7 positions matching TRBD2. Trimming at V came to 2 bases and at J to 1 base, leaving 1 base not matched to a gene. Per the germline V gene, CDR1 is KGHSH and CDR2 is LQKENI. This CDR3 contains 15 residues. In nucleotides, the CDR3 is TGTGCCAGCTCACCATCTAGCGGGAACACCGGGGAGCTGTTTTTT. This gives the protein CASSPSSGNTGELFF.

The CDR3, as DNA: TGTGCCAGCAGTTACCCGGACTCTGGGTCCTACGAGCAGTACTTC. Amino acids: CASSYPDSGSYEQYF. The V and J genes are TRBV6-6 and TRBJ2-7; the D gene is possibly TRBD2 (5 bases). Per the germline V gene, CDR1 is MNHNY and CDR2 is SVGAGI (reference sequence). The length of the CDR3 is 15 residues. The V and J ends lost 2 bases and 1 base respectively, with 12 bases between them.

This clone was seen a handful of times. The chain combines TRBV14 with TRBJ1-1, with D uncertain. Germline CDR1 reads SGHDN; CDR2 reads FVKESK. V was trimmed by 1 base and J by 0 bases, leaving 6 bases between them. The CDR3 contains 14 residues. The CDR3 region is CASSQATVNTEAFF. DNA for the CDR3: TGTGCCAGCAGCCAAGCCACAGTGAACACTGAAGCTTTCTTT.

This chain links TRBV5-1 with TRBJ2-5; 8 bases agree with TRBD1. The CDR3 spans 18 residues. The V and J ends lost 1 base and 4 bases, in that order; junction bases with no gene match: 15. Germline loops: CDR1 SGHRS, CDR2 YFSETQ. CDR3 sequence: CASSLRRTGPGWGETQYF. CDR3 nucleotides: TGCGCCAGCAGCTTGAGGAGGACAGGGCCTGGTTGGGGAGAGACCCAGTACTTC. Full variable domain (rest looked up from reference TRBV5-1 and TRBJ2-5): KAGVTQTPRYLIKTRGQQVTLSCSPISGHRSVSWYQQTPGQGLQFLFEYFSETQRNKGNFPGRFSGRQFSNSRSEMNVSTLELGDSALYLCASSLRRTGPGWGETQYFGPGTRLLVL.

CDR3 in DNA: TGTGCCAGCAGTCCCGGGACAGGGAGGAACACTGAAGCTTTCTTT. This sequence encodes CASSPGTGRNTEAFF. The chain combines TRBV27 with TRBJ1-1; TRBD1 matches 9 bases. Germline V CDR1 and CDR2: MNHEY, SMNVEV (reference sequence). This CDR3 is built from 15 residues. The V segment lost 5 bases and the J segment 1 base; nucleotides outside the gene matches: 5.